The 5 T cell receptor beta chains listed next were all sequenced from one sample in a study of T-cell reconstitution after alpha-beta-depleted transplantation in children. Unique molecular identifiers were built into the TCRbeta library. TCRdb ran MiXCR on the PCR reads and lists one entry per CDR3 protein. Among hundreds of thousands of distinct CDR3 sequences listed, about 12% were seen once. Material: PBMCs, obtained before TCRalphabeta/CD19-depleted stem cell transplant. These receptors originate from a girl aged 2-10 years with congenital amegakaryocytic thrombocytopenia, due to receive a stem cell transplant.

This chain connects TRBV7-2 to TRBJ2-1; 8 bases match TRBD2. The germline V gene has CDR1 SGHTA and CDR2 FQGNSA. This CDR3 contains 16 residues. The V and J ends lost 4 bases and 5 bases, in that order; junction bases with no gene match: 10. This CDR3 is CASSSTPVAGNNEQFF. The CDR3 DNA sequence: TGTGCCAGCAGCTCGACCCCCGTAGCGGGAAACAATGAGCAGTTCTTC. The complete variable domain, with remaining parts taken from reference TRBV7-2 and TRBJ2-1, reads GAGVSQSPSNKVTEKGKDVELRCDPISGHTALYWYRQSLGQGLEFLIYFQGNSAPDKSGLPSDRFSAERTGGSVSTLTIQRTQQEDSAVYLCASSSTPVAGNNEQFFGPGTRLTVL.

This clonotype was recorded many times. The CDR3 DNA reads TGCGCCAGCAGCACCGATACTAGCGGGAGTCTTTACGAGCAGTACTTC. The encoded protein is CASSTDTSGSLYEQYF. The rearrangement joins TRBV5-1 to TRBJ2-7; 11 bases match TRBD2. V shed 4 bases and J 4 bases; nucleotides not matched to a gene: 10. The length of the CDR3 is 16 residues. Germline lookup yields CDR1 SGHRS and CDR2 YFSETQ.

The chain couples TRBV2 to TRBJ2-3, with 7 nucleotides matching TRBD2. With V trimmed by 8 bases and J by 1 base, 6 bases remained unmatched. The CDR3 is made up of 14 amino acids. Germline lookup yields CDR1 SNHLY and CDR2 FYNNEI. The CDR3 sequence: CASWGLAGTDTQYF. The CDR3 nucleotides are TGTGCCAGCTGGGGCCTAGCGGGCACAGATACGCAGTATTTT.

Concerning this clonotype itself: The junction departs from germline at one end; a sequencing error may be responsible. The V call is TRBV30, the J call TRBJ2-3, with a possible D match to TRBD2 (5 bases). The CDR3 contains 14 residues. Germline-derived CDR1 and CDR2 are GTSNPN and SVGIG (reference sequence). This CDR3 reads CALTPRALGDTQYF. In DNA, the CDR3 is TGTGCCTTGACGCCTAGGGCACTGGGAGATACACAGTATTTT.

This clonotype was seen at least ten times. The CDR3 here is CSVRGGPYEQYF. The CDR3 DNA reads as TGCAGCGTTAGAGGGGGACCCTACGAGCAGTACTTC. This rearrangement joins TRBV29-1 to TRBJ2-7; D is possibly TRBD1 (6 bases). Germline CDR1 is SQVTM and CDR2 is ANQGSEA. This CDR3 comprises 12 residues. The V gene lost 5 bases and the J gene lost 2 bases, with 10 bases spanning the gap.